This TCR beta chain was recorded in a study of cytomegalovirus exposure and HLA in healthy donors. Trimming took 7 bases from V and 8 from J, leaving 6 bases between them. The CDR3 is 11 residues long. Germline CDR1 and CDR2: WNHNN and SYGVQD (reference sequence). The PCR ran on 60 Vbeta and 13 Jbeta primers. TCRdb's table, derived via immunoSEQ multiplex PCR, lists solely in-frame clones and lacks some. Counted here are 150,000 to 200,000 clones, roughly 71% occurring once; the ten biggest clones make up under 3%. Donors in the study were healthy people who gave bone marrow. The origin of this receptor is a woman in her fifties or sixties in good health and CMV-seropositive. This chain links TRBV10-1 with TRBJ1-6; unclear D gene. Material for sequencing was PBMCs. In DNA, the CDR3 is TGCGCCAGCAATACTCATTCACCCCTCCACTTT. This sequence encodes CASNTHSPLHF.